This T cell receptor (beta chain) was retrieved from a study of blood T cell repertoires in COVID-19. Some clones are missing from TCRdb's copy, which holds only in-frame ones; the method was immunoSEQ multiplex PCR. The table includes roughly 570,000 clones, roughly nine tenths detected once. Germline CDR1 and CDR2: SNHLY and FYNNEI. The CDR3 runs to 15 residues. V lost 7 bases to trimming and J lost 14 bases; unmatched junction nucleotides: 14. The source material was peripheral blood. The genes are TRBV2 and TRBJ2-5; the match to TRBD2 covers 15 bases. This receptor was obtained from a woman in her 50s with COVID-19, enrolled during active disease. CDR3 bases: TGTGCCAGCATACGCCAGGGACTAGCGGGGGGTGCGGTCTACTTC. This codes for CASIRQGLAGGAVYF.